This T cell receptor (beta chain) originates from a study of Ad26.COV2.S vaccination and SARS-CoV-2 variants. Study at large: The trial was COV1001 and the donor's arm was Ad26.COV2.S. Study-wide results and limits: Quantification of TCR breadth and depth may have yielded underestimates of total T cell responses.

Treatment meaning: some 19 received Ad26.COV2.S at low or high dose, single or two shots; five or six received placebo; per-sample allocation not given. It was on day 63 after the first vaccine or placebo injection that samples were taken. Its platform was an Ad26 vector, and its expressed antigen was Wuhan-strain SARS-CoV-2 spike. The method was immunoSEQ multiplex PCR; TCRdb's version includes in-frame clones alone and lacks a portion of them. The repertoire holds about 400,000 clones, around 91% seen once, with 1.5% to 2% in the top ten. The CDR3 extends over 15 amino acids. J lost 5 bases, V lost 1 base, and 7 bases had no gene match. The germline gives CDR1 MGHRA, CDR2 YSYEKL. This clone showed up just a few times. Its antigen remains unidentified.

V is TRBV4-1 and J is TRBJ2-5; 7 bases align to TRBD1. This TCR derives from a person aged 18-65 years who received the Ad26.COV2.S COVID-19 vaccine or a placebo. Sequencing used peripheral blood, obtained in a trial of Ad26.COV2.S vaccine versus placebo. CDR3 DNA sequence: TGCGCCAGCAGCCAAGGGGGTACAGGGGCTGAGACCCAGTACTTC. It is translated as CASSQGGTGAETQYF.